Here is one TCR beta chain with its context. The antigen is undetermined. The data are from a study of cytotoxic CD8 clonotypes in ibrutinib-treated CLL. Overall study results and limits: Higher clonality was seen at ibrutinib response and a return toward baseline at progression.

Using immunoSEQ multiplex PCR, the repertoire was profiled, and TCRdb retains in-frame clones only, with some absent. Altogether fewer than 400,000 clones are present, 67% being singletons, with the ten largest covering 6% to 6.5%. Library input was roughly 1.8 micrograms of DNA from cryopreserved PBMCs. Germline trimming cut 5 bases from V and 14 bases from J; bases unmatched to any gene: 6. Germline CDR1 reads LNHDA; CDR2 reads SQIVND (reference sequence). The CDR3 has 12 residues. The rearrangement joins TRBV19 to TRBJ2-1, with 10 bases matching TRBD2. Material: PBMCs, obtained after 36 months of ibrutinib treatment. The TCR was taken from a human donor with chronic lymphocytic leukemia. CDR3: CASSPSGSSKFF. DNA of the CDR3: TGTGCCAGTAGTCCTAGCGGGAGTTCGAAGTTCTTC.